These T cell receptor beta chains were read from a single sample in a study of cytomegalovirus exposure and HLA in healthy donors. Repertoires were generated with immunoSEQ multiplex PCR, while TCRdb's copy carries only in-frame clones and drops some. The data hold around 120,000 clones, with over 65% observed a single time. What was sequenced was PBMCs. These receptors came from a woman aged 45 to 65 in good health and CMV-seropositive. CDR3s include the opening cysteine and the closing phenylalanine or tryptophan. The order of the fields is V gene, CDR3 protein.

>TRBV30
CAWSSGDGYTF
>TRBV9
CASSGTSGGSTDTQYF
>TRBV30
CAWSVLGGFSGNTIYF
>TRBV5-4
CASSQTGADEKLFF
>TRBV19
CASSIGTGGDGEQYF
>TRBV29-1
CSVESRGGEKLFF
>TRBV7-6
CASSLGQGNEKLFF
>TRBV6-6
CASSETMSYEQYF
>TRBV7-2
CASSLTRNYEQYF
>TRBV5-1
CASSVGHQGTGELFF
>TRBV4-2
CASSQALGGLQETQYF
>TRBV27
CASSPWRDTEAFF
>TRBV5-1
CASSLGLAGDQTYEQYF
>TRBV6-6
CASSYLGLDTQYF
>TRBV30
CAWSTTSGGTDTQYF
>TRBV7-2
CASSSLAGGPETQYF
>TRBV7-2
CASSLEYTGANYGYTF
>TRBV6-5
CASSARGTESEQYF
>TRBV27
CASSSPTSGTYEQYF
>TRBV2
CASSAQGNEKLFF
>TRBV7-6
CASSPGQSNYNEQFF
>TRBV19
CASTPGQARGYTF
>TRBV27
CASSSDPSGTGGYEQYF
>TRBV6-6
CASSPDRGSAFF
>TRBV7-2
CASSLNAGASIYGYTF
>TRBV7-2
CASRTYMNTEAFF
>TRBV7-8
CASSLGTANYEAFF
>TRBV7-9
CASRPGLSGTGYTF
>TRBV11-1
CASSLIRDTEAFF
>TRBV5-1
CASSLDSLAGYNEQFF
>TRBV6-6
CASTLSTVNNEQFF